Presented here are 22 T cell receptor beta chains from one specimen sequenced in a study of OX40 agonist ivuxolimab in advanced cancers. Clones were sequenced by immunoSEQ multiplex PCR, and TCRdb holds only the in-frame ones, with some missing. This table holds around 9,900 clones, roughly 71% found once. The sequencing used CD4+ or CD8+ T cells sorted from blood, collected in a trial of the OX40 agonist ivuxolimab. These TCRs come from an adult with an advanced solid tumor such as melanoma, head and neck, liver or kidney cancer.

The CDR3 DNA reads as TGCAGCGGAGAGGGAAACTATGGCTACACCTTC. Translation gives CSGEGNYGYTF. The chain couples TRBV29-1 to TRBJ1-2; unclear D gene. The CDR3 extends over 11 amino acids. Germline V gene lookup returns CDR1 SQVTM and CDR2 ANQGSEA. The germline V and J ends were trimmed by 7 bases and 2 bases, with 8 bases remaining between them.

The chain is built from TRBV27 and TRBJ2-3; D might be TRBD2 (6 bases). CDR1 is MNHEY and CDR2 is SMNVEV in the germline V gene (reference sequence). The CDR3 loop spans 14 amino acids. Trimming took 3 bases from V and 1 from J, leaving 8 bases between them. CDR3 in DNA: TGTGCCAGCAGTTTCGGGGGTGGCACAGATACGCAGTATTTT. The encoded protein is CASSFGGGTDTQYF.

The genes are TRBV18 and TRBJ2-3, with D possibly being TRBD1 (5 bases). CDR3 length: 14 residues. Germline V lookup: CDR1 KGHSH, CDR2 LQKENI. Trimming removed 4 bases from V and 0 bases from J, with 8 bases in between. CDR3 residues: CASSQTVSTDTQYF. DNA for the CDR3: TGTGCCAGCTCACAGACAGTTAGCACAGATACGCAGTATTTT. Drawing the rest from reference TRBV18 and TRBJ2-3, the complete variable domain is NAGVMQNPRHLVRRRGQEARLRCSPMKGHSHVYWYRQLPEEGLKFMVYLQKENIIDESGMPKERFSAEFPKEGPSILRIQQVVRGDSAAYFCASSQTVSTDTQYFGPGTRLTVL.

The V call is TRBV27, the J call TRBJ1-2; D gene unclear. Germline V lookup: CDR1 MNHEY, CDR2 SMNVEV (reference sequence). V was cut by 0 bases and J by 12 bases, with 14 bases left in between. CDR3 length: 13 residues. This CDR3 reads CASSLSRTGPHTF. The CDR3 region has the DNA TGTGCCAGCAGTTTATCTCGGACCGGGCCCCACACCTTC.

The CDR3 region is CAINSGNEKLFF. The DNA of the CDR3 is TGTGCCATCAATTCAGGTAATGAAAAACTGTTTTTT. V usage is TRBV10-3 and J usage is TRBJ1-4; no reliable D call. V was pared by 7 bases and J by 4 bases, with 7 bases between. Germline assignment: CDR1 ENHRY and CDR2 SYGVKD. The CDR3 loop spans 12 amino acids.

This rearrangement joins TRBV19 to TRBJ2-2, with a tentative D call TRBD1 (5 bases). V was clipped by 10 bases and J by 7 bases, with 7 bases between them. CDR1 and CDR2 (germline): LNHDA, SQIVND (reference sequence). The CDR3 has 10 amino acids. The CDR3 sequence: CAIGVGELFF. DNA for the CDR3: TGTGCCATAGGGGTCGGGGAGCTGTTTTTT.

The chain carries TRBV19 and TRBJ1-5, with TRBD1 identical over 9 bases. Germline CDR1 is LNHDA and CDR2 is SQIVND (reference sequence). Trimming at V came to 7 bases and at J to 0 bases, leaving 7 bases not matched to a gene. This CDR3 is 16 amino acids long. CDR3 sequence: CASMRTGDYSNQPQHF. CDR3 bases: TGTGCCAGTATGCGGACAGGGGATTATAGCAATCAGCCCCAGCATTTT.

This clone has only one observation. The gene calls are TRBV9 and TRBJ2-7; 9 bases match TRBD1. The junction had 7 bases not matched to a gene; V was cut back by 6 bases and J by 3 bases. Germline CDR1 reads SGDLS; CDR2 reads YYNGEE. The CDR3 is 14 residues long. CDR3 bases: TGTGCCAGCACCCCCGGGACAGGGATCTACGAGCAGTACTTC. Residues: CASTPGTGIYEQYF.

This clone was seen a few times. The V and J genes are TRBV29-1 and TRBJ1-2, with 7 bases lining up with TRBD1. The CDR3 sequence is 13 residues long. The V segment lost 6 bases and the J segment 2 bases; nucleotides outside the gene matches: 6. CDR1 SQVTM and CDR2 ANQGSEA come from the germline V gene. The DNA for the CDR3 is TGCAGCGTCGTGGGGACAGTCAACTATGGCTACACCTTC. Its protein is CSVVGTVNYGYTF.

The rearrangement joins TRBV5-1 to TRBJ1-1; D uncertain. The CDR3 is 14 residues long. V lost 2 bases to trimming and J lost 5 bases, with 13 bases between them. CDR1 is SGHRS and CDR2 is YFSETQ in the germline V gene. In nucleotides, the CDR3 is TGCGCCAGCAGCTTAATGGGAGTAGGGACTGAAGCTTTCTTT. It translates to CASSLMGVGTEAFF.

Written as DNA, the CDR3 is TGTGCCAGCAGCTTAGCGAGGTCTTACGAGCAGTACTTC. It yields the protein CASSLARSYEQYF. The V gene is TRBV7-6, the J gene TRBJ2-7; D unresolved. The CDR3 contains 13 residues. In germline, CDR1 is SGHVS, CDR2 FNYEAQ. Trimming removed 0 bases from V and 4 bases from J, with 7 bases in between.

V is TRBV5-6 and J is TRBJ1-5; no firm D call. Germline V CDR1 and CDR2: SGHDT, YYEEEE. Trimming left V 0 bases short and J 3 bases short, with 7 bases between. The length of the CDR3 is 14 residues. The CDR3 DNA reads TGTGCCAGCAGCTTGGCCAGGTCCAATCAGCCCCAGCATTTT. This gives the protein CASSLARSNQPQHF.

Sample share makes this clone medium-sized. The chain uses TRBV27 and TRBJ2-7; D might be TRBD1 or TRBD2, each matching 6 bases. Germline V CDR1 and CDR2: MNHEY, SMNVEV (reference sequence). The V and J ends lost 2 bases and 6 bases respectively, with 14 bases between them. The CDR3 length is 14 residues. The CDR3 DNA reads as TGTGCCAGCAGTTTAGGGGGGCCGTCGGCCGAGCAGTACTTC. This sequence encodes CASSLGGPSAEQYF.

The sample holds one count of this clone. This chain uses TRBV19 with TRBJ1-1; D gene ambiguous. CDR1 and CDR2 from the germline V gene are LNHDA and SQIVND (reference sequence). The CDR3 loop spans 13 amino acids. V dropped 7 bases and J dropped 1 base, with 10 bases sitting between them. CDR3 nucleotides: TGTGCCAGTAAGCTCGAGAGGAACACTGAAGCTTTCTTT. Its translation: CASKLERNTEAFF.

The chain employs TRBV9 and TRBJ2-7, with D unresolved. Germline CDR1 reads SGDLS; CDR2 reads YYNGEE. This CDR3 is built from 14 residues. V was shortened by 0 bases and J by 2 bases, with 9 bases between the two germline ends. CDR3 residues: CASSVDAQPYEQYF. The CDR3 region has the DNA TGTGCCAGCAGCGTAGATGCCCAACCCTACGAGCAGTACTTC. Complete variable domain (other parts from reference TRBV9 and TRBJ2-7): DSGVTQTPKHLITATGQRVTLRCSPRSGDLSVYWYQQSLDQGLQFLIQYYNGEERAKGNILERFSAQQFPDLHSELNLSSLELGDSALYFCASSVDAQPYEQYFGPGTRLTVT.

The J gene is TRBJ1-5, the V gene TRBV6-4, with 7 bases that match TRBD1. The germline gives CDR1 MRHNA, CDR2 SNTAGT. The CDR3 loop spans 14 amino acids. The J segment lost 3 bases and the V segment lost 6 bases, leaving 5 bases of the junction unmatched. The CDR3 bases are TGTGCCAGCAGGAGACAGGGAGTCAATCAGCCCCAGCATTTT. Translation: CASRRQGVNQPQHF.

This chain uses TRBV2 with TRBJ2-6, with a weak D call TRBD1 (5 bases). Germline V gene sequence: CDR1 SNHLY, CDR2 FYNNEI. CDR3 length equals 14 residues. The V end was cut by 3 bases, the J end by 2 bases, with 5 bases between. In DNA, the CDR3 is TGTGCCAGCAGTGACAGGGCTGGGGCCAACGTCCTGACTTTC. Translating gives CASSDRAGANVLTF.

The CDR3: CASRGADEKLFF. In DNA, the CDR3 is TGTGCCAGCAGGGGGGCTGATGAAAAACTGTTTTTT. The rearrangement uses TRBV25-1 and TRBJ1-4; D may be TRBD1 (6 bases). Germline values: CDR1 MGHDK, CDR2 SYGVNS. Trimming removed 6 bases from V and 6 bases from J, with 8 bases in between. This CDR3 region has 12 residues.

The J gene is TRBJ1-2, the V gene TRBV23-1, with 7 bases lining up with TRBD1. TRBV23-1 is classed as an ORF, of uncertain function. CDR3 size: 14 residues. The junction had 3 bases not matched to a gene; V was cut back by 2 bases and J by 3 bases. CDR3 in amino acids: CASSQGQAYYGYTF. CDR3 bases: TGCGCCAGCAGTCAAGGACAGGCGTACTATGGCTACACCTTC.

The chain uses TRBV7-8 and TRBJ2-7; 11 bases align to TRBD2. The length of the CDR3 is 13 residues. Germline V gives CDR1 SGHVS, CDR2 FQNEAQ. V shed 4 bases and J 5 bases; nucleotides not matched to a gene: 1. The CDR3 protein is CASSWGLADEQYF. The CDR3 DNA is TGTGCCAGCAGCTGGGGACTAGCGGACGAGCAGTACTTC. The full variable domain, with the rest looked up from reference TRBV7-8 and TRBJ2-7, is GAGVSQSPRYKVAKRGQDVALRCDPISGHVSLFWYQQALGQGPEFLTYFQNEAQLDKSGLPSDRFFAERPEGSVSTLKIQRTQQEDSAVYLCASSWGLADEQYFGPGTRLTVT.

The chain employs TRBV19 and TRBJ2-7, with 7 bases fitting TRBD2. The junction had 8 bases not matched to a gene; V was cut back by 7 bases and J by 5 bases. Germline V CDR1 and CDR2: LNHDA, SQIVND (reference sequence). The CDR3 totals 13 residues. The CDR3, as DNA: TGTGCCAGTACGGGGCGGGAGCCCCACGAGCAGTACTTC. This translates into CASTGREPHEQYF.

The chain couples TRBV4-3 to TRBJ1-1; 11 nucleotides match TRBD1. Germline CDR1 is LGHNA and CDR2 is YSLEER. V shed 2 bases and J 2 bases; nucleotides not matched to a gene: 7. There are 17 residues in the CDR3. In nucleotides, the CDR3 is TGCGCCAGCAGCCAAAGGGACAGGGGGTTAGGAAACACTGAAGCTTTCTTT. It translates to CASSQRDRGLGNTEAFF.